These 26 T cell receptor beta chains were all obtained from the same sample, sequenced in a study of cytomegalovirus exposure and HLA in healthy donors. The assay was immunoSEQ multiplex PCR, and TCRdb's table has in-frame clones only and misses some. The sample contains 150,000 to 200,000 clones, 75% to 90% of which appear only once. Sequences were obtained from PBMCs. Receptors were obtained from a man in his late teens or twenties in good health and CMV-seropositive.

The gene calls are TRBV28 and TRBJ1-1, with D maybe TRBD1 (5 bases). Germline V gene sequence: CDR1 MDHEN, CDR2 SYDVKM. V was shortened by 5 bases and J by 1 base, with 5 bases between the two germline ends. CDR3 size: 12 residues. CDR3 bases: TGTGCCAGCAGTCAGGGGAACACTGAAGCTTTCTTT. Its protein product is CASSQGNTEAFF.

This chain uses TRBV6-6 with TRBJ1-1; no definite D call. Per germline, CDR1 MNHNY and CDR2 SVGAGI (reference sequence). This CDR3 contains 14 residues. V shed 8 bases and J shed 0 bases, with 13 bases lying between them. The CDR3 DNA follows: TGTGCCAGCCACCCCCGCAGGATGAACACTGAAGCTTTCTTT. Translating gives CASHPRRMNTEAFF.

The CDR3 DNA sequence: TGTGCCAGCAGCCCCCGCCGGGGGGAGCTGTTTTTT. This encodes CASSPRRGELFF. The genes are TRBV5-4 and TRBJ2-2; D uncertain. Germline V CDR1 and CDR2: SGHNT, YYREEE (reference sequence). V lost 4 bases and J lost 8, with 9 bases in between. The CDR3 sequence is 12 residues long.

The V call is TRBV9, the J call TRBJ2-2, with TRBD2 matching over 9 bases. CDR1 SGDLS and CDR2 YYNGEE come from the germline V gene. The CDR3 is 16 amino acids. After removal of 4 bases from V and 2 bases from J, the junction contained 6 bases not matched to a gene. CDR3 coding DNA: TGTGCCAGCAGCCACTCTAGCGGGGTCAACACCGGGGAGCTGTTTTTT. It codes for CASSHSSGVNTGELFF.

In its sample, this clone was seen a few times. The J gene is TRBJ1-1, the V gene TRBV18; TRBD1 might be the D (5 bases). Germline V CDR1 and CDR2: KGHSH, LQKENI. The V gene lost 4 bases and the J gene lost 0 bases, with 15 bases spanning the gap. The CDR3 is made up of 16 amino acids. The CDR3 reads CASSLKTDGMNTEAFF. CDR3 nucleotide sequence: TGTGCCAGCTCACTTAAGACAGATGGCATGAACACTGAAGCTTTCTTT.

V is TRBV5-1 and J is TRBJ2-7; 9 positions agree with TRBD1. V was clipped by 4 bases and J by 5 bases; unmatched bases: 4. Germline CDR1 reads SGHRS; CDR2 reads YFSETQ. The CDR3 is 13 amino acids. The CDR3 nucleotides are TGCGCCAGCAGCGCGGGACAGGGCCACGAGCAGTACTTC. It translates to CASSAGQGHEQYF. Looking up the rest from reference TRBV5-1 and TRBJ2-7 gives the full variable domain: KAGVTQTPRYLIKTRGQQVTLSCSPISGHRSVSWYQQTPGQGLQFLFEYFSETQRNKGNFPGRFSGRQFSNSRSEMNVSTLELGDSALYLCASSAGQGHEQYFGPGTRLTVT.

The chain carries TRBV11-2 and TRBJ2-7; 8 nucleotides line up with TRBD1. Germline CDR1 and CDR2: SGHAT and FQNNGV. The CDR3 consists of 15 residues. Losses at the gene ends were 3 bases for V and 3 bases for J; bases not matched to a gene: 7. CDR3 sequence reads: CASSLGTGPIYEQYF. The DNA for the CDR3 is TGTGCCAGCAGCTTGGGGACAGGTCCAATCTACGAGCAGTACTTC.

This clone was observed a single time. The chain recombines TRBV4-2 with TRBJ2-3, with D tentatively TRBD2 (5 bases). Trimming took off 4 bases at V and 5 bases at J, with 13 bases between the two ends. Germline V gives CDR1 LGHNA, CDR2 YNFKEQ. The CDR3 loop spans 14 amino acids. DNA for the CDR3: TGTGCCAGCAGCCGGCTCGGGAACGGAGATACGCAGTATTTT. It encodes CASSRLGNGDTQYF.

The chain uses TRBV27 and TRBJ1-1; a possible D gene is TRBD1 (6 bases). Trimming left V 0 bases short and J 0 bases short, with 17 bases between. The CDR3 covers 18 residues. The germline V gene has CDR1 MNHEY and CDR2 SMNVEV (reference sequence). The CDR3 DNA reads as TGTGCCAGCAGTTTATCGAGGTGGGCCAGGGGAATGAACACTGAAGCTTTCTTT. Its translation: CASSLSRWARGMNTEAFF.

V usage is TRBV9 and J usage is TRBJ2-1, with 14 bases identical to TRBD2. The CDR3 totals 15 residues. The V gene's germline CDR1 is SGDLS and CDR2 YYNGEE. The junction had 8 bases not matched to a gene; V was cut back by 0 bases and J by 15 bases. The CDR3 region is CASSVGLAGGPLPFF. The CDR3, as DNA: TGTGCCAGCAGCGTAGGACTAGCGGGAGGGCCCCTCCCGTTCTTC.

In DNA, the CDR3 is TGCGCCAGCAGCGGAGCGGGACTCGTAAGCTACGAGCAGTACTTC. Translating gives CASSGAGLVSYEQYF. This chain uses TRBV5-1 with TRBJ2-7, with 7 bases that match TRBD2. V was clipped by 4 bases and J by 3 bases; unmatched bases: 10. CDR1 is SGHRS, CDR2 YFSETQ, per germline. The CDR3 loop spans 15 amino acids. Full variable domain (rest looked up from reference TRBV5-1 and TRBJ2-7): KAGVTQTPRYLIKTRGQQVTLSCSPISGHRSVSWYQQTPGQGLQFLFEYFSETQRNKGNFPGRFSGRQFSNSRSEMNVSTLELGDSALYLCASSGAGLVSYEQYFGPGTRLTVT.

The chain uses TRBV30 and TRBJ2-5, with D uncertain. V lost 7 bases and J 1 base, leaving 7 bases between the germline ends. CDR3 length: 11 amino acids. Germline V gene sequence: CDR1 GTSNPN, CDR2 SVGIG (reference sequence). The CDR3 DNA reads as TGTGCCTTTTATTTCCAAGAGACCCAGTACTTC. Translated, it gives CAFYFQETQYF.

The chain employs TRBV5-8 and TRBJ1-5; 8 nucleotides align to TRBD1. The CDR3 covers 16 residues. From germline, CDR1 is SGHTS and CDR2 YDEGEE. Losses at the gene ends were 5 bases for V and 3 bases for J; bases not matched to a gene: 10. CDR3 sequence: CASSLRTGSPNQPQHF. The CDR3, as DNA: TGTGCCAGCAGTCTCAGGACAGGGAGCCCCAATCAGCCCCAGCATTTT.

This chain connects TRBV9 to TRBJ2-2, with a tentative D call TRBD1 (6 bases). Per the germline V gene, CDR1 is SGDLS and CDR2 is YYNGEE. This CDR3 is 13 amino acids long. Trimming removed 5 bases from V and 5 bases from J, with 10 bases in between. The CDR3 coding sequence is TGTGCCAGCAGTGTAACAGGGACCGGGGAGCTGTTTTTT. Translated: CASSVTGTGELFF.

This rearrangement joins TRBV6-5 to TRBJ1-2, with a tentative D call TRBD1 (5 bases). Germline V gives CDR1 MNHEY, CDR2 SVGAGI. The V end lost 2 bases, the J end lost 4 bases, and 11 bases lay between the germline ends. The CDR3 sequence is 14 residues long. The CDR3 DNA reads TGTGCCAGCAGTTACGGGGGGGATTCCTATGGCTACACCTTC. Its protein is CASSYGGDSYGYTF.

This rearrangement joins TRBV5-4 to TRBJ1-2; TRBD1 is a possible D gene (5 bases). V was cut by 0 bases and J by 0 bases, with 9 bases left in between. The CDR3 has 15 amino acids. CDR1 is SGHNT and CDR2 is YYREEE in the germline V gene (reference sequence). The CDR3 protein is CASSLAAGANYGYTF. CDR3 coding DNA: TGTGCCAGCAGCTTGGCGGCGGGGGCTAACTATGGCTACACCTTC.

CDR3 DNA: TGTGCCAGCAGTTTCCGGGACAGGGGTGAAAAACTGTTTTTT. Protein: CASSFRDRGEKLFF. V usage is TRBV27 and J usage is TRBJ1-4; 10 bases map to TRBD1. After removal of 3 bases from V and 7 bases from J, the junction contained 2 bases not matched to a gene. This CDR3 region has 14 residues. The germline V gene has CDR1 MNHEY and CDR2 SMNVEV (reference sequence).

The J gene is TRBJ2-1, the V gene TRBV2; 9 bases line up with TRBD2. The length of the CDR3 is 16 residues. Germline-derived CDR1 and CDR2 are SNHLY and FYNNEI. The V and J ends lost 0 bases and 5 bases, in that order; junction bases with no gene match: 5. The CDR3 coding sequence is TGTGCCAGCAGTGAAGCGGCGGGACTAGCTAACAATGAGCAGTTCTTC. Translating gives CASSEAAGLANNEQFF.

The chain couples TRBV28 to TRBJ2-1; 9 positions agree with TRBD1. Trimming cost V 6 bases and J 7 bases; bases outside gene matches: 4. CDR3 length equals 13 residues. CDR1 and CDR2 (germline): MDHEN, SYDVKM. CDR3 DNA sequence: TGTGCCAGCAGGAGACAGGGGGGTAATGAGCAGTTCTTC. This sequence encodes CASRRQGGNEQFF.

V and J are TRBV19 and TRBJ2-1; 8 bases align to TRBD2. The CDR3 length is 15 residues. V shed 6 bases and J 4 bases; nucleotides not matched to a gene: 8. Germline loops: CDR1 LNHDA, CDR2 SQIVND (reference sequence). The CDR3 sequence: CASSQNSGAYNEQFF. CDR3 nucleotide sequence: TGTGCCAGTAGCCAAAATAGCGGGGCTTACAATGAGCAGTTCTTC.

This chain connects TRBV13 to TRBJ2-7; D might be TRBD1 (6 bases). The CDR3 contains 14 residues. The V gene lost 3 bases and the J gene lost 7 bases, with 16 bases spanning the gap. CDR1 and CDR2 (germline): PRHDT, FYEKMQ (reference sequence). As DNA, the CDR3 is TGTGCCAGCAGCTTTAGGACGTCAGGGGTGGAGCAGTACTTC. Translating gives CASSFRTSGVEQYF.

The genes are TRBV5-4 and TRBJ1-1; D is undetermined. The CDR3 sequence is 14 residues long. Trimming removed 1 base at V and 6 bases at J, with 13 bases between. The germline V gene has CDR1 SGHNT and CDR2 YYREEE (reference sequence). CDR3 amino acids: CASSLYEGSAEAFF. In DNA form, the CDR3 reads TGTGCCAGCAGCTTGTACGAGGGCTCCGCTGAAGCTTTCTTT.

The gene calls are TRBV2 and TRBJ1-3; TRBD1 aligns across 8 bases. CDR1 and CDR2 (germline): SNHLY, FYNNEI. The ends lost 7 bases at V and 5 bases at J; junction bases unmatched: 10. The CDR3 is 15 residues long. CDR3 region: CASNSEGQARNTIYF. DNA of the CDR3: TGTGCCAGCAACTCCGAGGGACAGGCGCGAAACACCATATATTTT.

CDR3 amino acids: CASSLTAGLYNQPQHF. CDR3 coding DNA: TGTGCCAGCAGCTTAACGGCGGGTTTATATAATCAGCCCCAGCATTTT. The chain links TRBV7-3 to TRBJ1-5, with D unresolved. CDR1 is SGHTA, CDR2 FQGTGA, per germline. The CDR3 runs to 16 residues. V was shortened by 0 bases and J by 4 bases, with 13 bases between the two germline ends.

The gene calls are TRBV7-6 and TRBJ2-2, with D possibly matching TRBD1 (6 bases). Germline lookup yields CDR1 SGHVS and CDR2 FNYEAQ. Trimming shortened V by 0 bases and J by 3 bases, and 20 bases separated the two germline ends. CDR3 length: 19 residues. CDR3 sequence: CASSLARMGNNRDTGELFF. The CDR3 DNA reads TGTGCCAGCAGCTTAGCGCGGATGGGCAATAACAGGGACACCGGGGAGCTGTTTTTT.

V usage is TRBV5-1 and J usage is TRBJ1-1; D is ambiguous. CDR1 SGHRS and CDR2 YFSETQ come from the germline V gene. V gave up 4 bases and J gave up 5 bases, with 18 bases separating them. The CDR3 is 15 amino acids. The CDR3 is CASSLFGGGGTEAFF. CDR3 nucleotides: TGCGCCAGCAGCCTCTTCGGTGGAGGAGGGACTGAAGCTTTCTTT.